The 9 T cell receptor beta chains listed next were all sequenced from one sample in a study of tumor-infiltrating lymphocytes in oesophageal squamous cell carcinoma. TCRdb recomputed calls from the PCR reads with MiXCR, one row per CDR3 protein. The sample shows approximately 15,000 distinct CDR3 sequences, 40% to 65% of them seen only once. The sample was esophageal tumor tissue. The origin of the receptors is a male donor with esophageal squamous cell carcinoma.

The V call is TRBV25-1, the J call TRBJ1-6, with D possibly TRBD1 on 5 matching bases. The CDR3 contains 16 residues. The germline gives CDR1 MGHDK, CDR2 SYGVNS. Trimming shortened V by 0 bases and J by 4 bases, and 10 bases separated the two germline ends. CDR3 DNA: TGTGCCAGCAGTGAATATGGGACGGAATATAATTCACCCCTCCACTTT. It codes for CASSEYGTEYNSPLHF.

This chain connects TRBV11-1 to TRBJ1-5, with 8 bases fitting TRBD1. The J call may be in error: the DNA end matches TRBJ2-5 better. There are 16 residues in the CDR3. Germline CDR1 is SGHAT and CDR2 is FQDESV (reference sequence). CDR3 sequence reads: CASSLEGRGPLETQYF. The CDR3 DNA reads TGTGCCAGCAGCTTAGAGGGCAGGGGGCCTTTGGAGACCCAGTACTTC.

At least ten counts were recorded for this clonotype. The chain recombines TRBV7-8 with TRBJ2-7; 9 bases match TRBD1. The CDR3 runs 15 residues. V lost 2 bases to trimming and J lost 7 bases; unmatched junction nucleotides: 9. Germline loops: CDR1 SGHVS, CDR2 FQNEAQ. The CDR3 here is CASSLYRTGVNEQYF. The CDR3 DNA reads TGTGCCAGCAGCTTATATAGGACAGGGGTCAATGAGCAGTACTTC.

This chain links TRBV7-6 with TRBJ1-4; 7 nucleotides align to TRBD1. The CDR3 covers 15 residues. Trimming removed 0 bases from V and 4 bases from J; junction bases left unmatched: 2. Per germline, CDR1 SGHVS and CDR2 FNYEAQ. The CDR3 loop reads CASSLAQGGNEKLFF. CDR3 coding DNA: TGTGCCAGCAGCTTAGCGCAGGGGGGTAATGAAAAACTGTTTTTT.

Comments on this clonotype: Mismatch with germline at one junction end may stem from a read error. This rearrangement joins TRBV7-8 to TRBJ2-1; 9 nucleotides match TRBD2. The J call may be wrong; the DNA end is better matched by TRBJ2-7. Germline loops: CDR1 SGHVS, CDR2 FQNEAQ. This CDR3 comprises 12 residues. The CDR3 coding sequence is TGTGCCAGCAGCATAGCGGGAGACGAGCAGTACTTC. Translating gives CASSIAGDEQYF.

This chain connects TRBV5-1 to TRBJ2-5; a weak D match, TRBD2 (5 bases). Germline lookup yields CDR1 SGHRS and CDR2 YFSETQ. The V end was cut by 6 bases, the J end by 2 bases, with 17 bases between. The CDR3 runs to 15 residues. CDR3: CASTIEGRPQETQYF. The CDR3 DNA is TGCGCCAGCACCATTGAGGGTAGACCTCAAGAGACCCAGTACTTC.

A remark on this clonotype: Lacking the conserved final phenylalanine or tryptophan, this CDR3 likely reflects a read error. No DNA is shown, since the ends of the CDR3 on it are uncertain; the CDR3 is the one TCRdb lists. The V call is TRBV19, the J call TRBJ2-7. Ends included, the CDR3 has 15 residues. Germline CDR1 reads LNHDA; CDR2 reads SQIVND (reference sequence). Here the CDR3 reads CASSMRQNYGYTFGS.

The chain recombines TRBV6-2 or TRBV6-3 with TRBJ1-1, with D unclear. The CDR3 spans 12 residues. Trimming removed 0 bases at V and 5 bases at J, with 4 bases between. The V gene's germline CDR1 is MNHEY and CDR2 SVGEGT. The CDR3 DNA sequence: TGTGCCAGCAGTTACTCGACGACTGAAGCTTTCTTT. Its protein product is CASSYSTTEAFF.

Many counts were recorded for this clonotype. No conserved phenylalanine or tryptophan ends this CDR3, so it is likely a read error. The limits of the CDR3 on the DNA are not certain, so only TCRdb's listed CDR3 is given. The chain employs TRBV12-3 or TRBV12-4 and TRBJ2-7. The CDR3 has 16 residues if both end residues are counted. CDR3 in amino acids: CASSLAGRIYGYTFGS.